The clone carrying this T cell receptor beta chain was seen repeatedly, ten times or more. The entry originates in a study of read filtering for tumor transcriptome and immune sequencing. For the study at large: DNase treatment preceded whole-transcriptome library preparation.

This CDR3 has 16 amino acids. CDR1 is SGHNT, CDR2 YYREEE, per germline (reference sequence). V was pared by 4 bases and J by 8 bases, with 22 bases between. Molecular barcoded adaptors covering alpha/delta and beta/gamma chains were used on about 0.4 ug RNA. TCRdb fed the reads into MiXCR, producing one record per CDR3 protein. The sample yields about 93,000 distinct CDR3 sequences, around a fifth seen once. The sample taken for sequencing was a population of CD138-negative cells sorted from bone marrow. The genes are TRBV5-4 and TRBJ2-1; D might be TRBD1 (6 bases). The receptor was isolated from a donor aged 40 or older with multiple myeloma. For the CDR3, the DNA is TGTGCCAGCAGCCCCAATCAGAGGGGGATCCGGCATGAGCAGTTCTTC. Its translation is CASSPNQRGIRHEQFF.